These T cell receptor beta chains were read from a single sample in a study of T cell responses to AZD1222 COVID-19 vaccine. Sequencing was performed with immunoSEQ multiplex PCR; in TCRdb, only in-frame clones are kept and a portion is missing. The table includes 130,000 to 150,000 clones, about 90% detected once. The specimen was peripheral blood, collected on day 0 of AZD1222 vaccination. These receptors all come from an adult in good health. CDR3s include the opening cysteine and the closing phenylalanine or tryptophan. The D gene is left open where the match is weak. Clone sizes are given selectively: once, few, many, or a class where the clone is expanded.

size	V	D	J	CDR3	DNA
-	TRBV5-4	-	TRBJ2-1	CASSLGPTYNEQFF	TGTGCCAGCAGCTTAGGGCCTACCTACAATGAGCAGTTCTTC
-	TRBV10-1	-	TRBJ1-6	CASSEPGQRNSPLHF	TGCGCCAGCAGTGAGCCCGGACAGCGGAATTCACCCCTCCACTTT
-	TRBV9	TRBD1	TRBJ2-1	CASSVGTGTYNEQFF	TGTGCCAGCAGCGTTGGGACAGGAACCTACAATGAGCAGTTCTTC
-	TRBV28	TRBD1	TRBJ1-3	CASSFKTGGRNTIYF	TGTGCCAGCAGTTTCAAAACAGGGGGCAGAAACACCATATATTTT
-	TRBV10-3	-	TRBJ1-5	CAIRGTDDSNQPQHF	TGTGCCATCAGGGGGACTGACGATAGCAATCAGCCCCAGCATTTT
once	TRBV4-2	-	TRBJ2-2	CASSQAPAALGELFF	TGTGCCAGCAGCCAAGCTCCAGCGGCCTTAGGGGAGCTGTTTTTT
few	TRBV9	-	TRBJ1-3	CASSVGDSGNTIYF	TGTGCCAGCAGCGTAGGGGACTCTGGAAACACCATATATTTT
-	TRBV5-6	-	TRBJ2-7	CASSIRDRSYEQYF	TGTGCCAGCAGCATACGCGACAGATCCTACGAGCAGTACTTC
-	TRBV28	TRBD1	TRBJ2-7	CASSLTGTGPAFRYEQYF	TGTGCCAGCAGTTTAACCGGGACAGGGCCCGCCTTTCGCTACGAGCAGTACTTC
-	TRBV6-5	TRBD2	TRBJ2-1	CASSPPGLAWEQFF	TGTGCCAGCAGTCCCCCGGGACTAGCTTGGGAGCAGTTCTTC
-	TRBV7-9	TRBD2	TRBJ2-2	CASSRTSGNTGELFF	TGTGCCAGCAGCAGGACTAGCGGAAACACCGGGGAGCTGTTTTTT
-	TRBV3-1/TRBV3-2	-	TRBJ2-7	CASSLWGSYEQYF	TGTGCCAGCAGCCTTTGGGGCTCCTACGAGCAGTACTTC
-	TRBV2	-	TRBJ2-1	CASSERGSGNVQFF	TGTGCCAGCAGTGAAAGAGGGTCAGGAAATGTGCAGTTCTTC
-	TRBV4-1	-	TRBJ2-7	CASSQEDQGSSSYEQYF	TGCGCCAGCAGCCAAGAGGATCAAGGATCGAGCTCCTACGAGCAGTACTTC
-	TRBV9	-	TRBJ2-3	CASSVGGKDTQYF	TGTGCCAGCAGCGTTGGGGGCAAAGATACGCAGTATTTT
-	TRBV9	-	TRBJ2-7	CASSPHNNYEQYF	TGTGCCAGCAGCCCCCACAACAACTACGAGCAGTACTTC
once	TRBV27	-	TRBJ1-1	CASSDGMNTEAFF	TGTGCCAGCAGCGACGGTATGAACACTGAAGCTTTCTTT
-	TRBV5-5	TRBD2	TRBJ2-5	CASSLDGTSEETQYF	TGTGCCAGCAGCTTGGACGGGACTAGCGAGGAGACCCAGTACTTC
-	TRBV5-1	-	TRBJ1-6	CASRPHARADSPLHF	TGCGCCAGCAGACCCCACGCGCGCGCGGATTCACCCCTCCACTTT
-	TRBV12-5	-	TRBJ1-5	CASGLNRGRDQPQHF	TGTGCTAGTGGTTTGAACCGGGGGCGTGATCAGCCCCAGCATTTT
-	TRBV4-3	TRBD2	TRBJ2-7	CASSQKFLGTSGNYEQYF	TGCGCCAGCAGCCAAAAATTCTTAGGGACTAGCGGGAACTACGAGCAGTACTTC
-	TRBV5-1	-	TRBJ2-3	CASSLVGNTDTQYF	TGCGCCAGCAGCTTGGTTGGAAACACAGATACGCAGTATTTT
-	TRBV28	-	TRBJ2-7	CASSLRQGGDEQYF	TGTGCCAGCAGTTTAAGGCAGGGGGGCGACGAGCAGTACTTC
-	TRBV7-9	TRBD1	TRBJ1-5	CASSWDRGQPQHF	TGTGCCAGCAGCTGGGACAGGGGTCAGCCCCAGCATTTT
-	TRBV5-1	-	TRBJ1-1	CASSYQSQNTEAFF	TGCGCCAGCAGTTATCAGTCCCAGAACACTGAAGCTTTCTTT
-	TRBV6-4	TRBD1	TRBJ2-5	CASSDSEQGAQYF	TGTGCCAGCAGTGACTCGGAGCAGGGGGCCCAGTACTTC
-	TRBV4-3	-	TRBJ1-1	CASSQQSGYVTEAFF	TGCGCCAGCAGCCAGCAAAGCGGGTACGTCACTGAAGCTTTCTTT